The 24 T cell receptor beta chains below come from one sample, sequenced in a study of T cell responses to AZD1222 COVID-19 vaccine (dated by TCRdb to the early 2020s). Libraries were prepared through the immunoSEQ multiplex PCR assay. TCRdb mirrors the immuneACCESS table, restricted to in-frame sequences. Some clones are absent from its copies; in checked studies, under half trace to an unresolved V gene, and the reason for the others is unknown. The sample contains around 92,000 clones, roughly nine tenths of them found a single time. The biggest ten clones account for around 6.8% of the sample. The label giving this sample's time point can be read as: baseline before first vaccination. Sequences were derived from peripheral blood, sampled on day 0 of AZD1222 vaccination. These receptors came from an adult in good health.

In its sample, this clone was seen once. The chain couples TRBV7-8 to TRBJ2-7; D remains unclear. The V end was cut by 0 bases, the J end by 6 bases, with 18 bases between. This CDR3 is 16 amino acids long. From germline, CDR1 is SGHVS and CDR2 FQNEAQ. The CDR3 region has the DNA TGTGCCAGCAGCTTAGCGATTGGGCAGGTGATTCGCGAGCAGTACTTC. It is translated as CASSLAIGQVIREQYF.

The chain carries TRBV9 and TRBJ2-3; possible D gene TRBD1, 5 bases. Per the germline V gene, CDR1 is SGDLS and CDR2 is YYNGEE. The CDR3 contains 15 residues. Between the trimmed V and J ends, which lost 5 bases and 4 bases, there was a span of 17 bases. The DNA for the CDR3 is TGTGCCAGCAGTCAGGGTGGCGGCGTGGCAGATACGCAGTATTTT. Translated: CASSQGGGVADTQYF.

V usage is TRBV13 and J usage is TRBJ1-2; D is unclear. Trimming pared 3 bases from V and 3 bases from J, leaving 8 bases between. This CDR3 has 13 amino acids. Germline V CDR1 and CDR2: PRHDT, FYEKMQ (reference sequence). DNA for the CDR3: TGTGCCAGCAGCTTTAGAGTCGACTATGGCTACACCTTC. Protein sequence: CASSFRVDYGYTF.

V is TRBV14 and J is TRBJ1-1; the D is unclear. Germline V gene data show CDR1 as SGHDN and CDR2 as FVKESK. The ends were cut back, 4 bases at V and 2 bases at J, with 5 bases in the middle. CDR3 length: 12 residues. CDR3 amino acids: CASSPQNTEAFF. Written as DNA, the CDR3 is TGTGCCAGCAGCCCTCAAAACACTGAAGCTTTCTTT.

The chain links TRBV9 to TRBJ2-1; D remains unclear. The CDR3 runs 10 residues. V lost 3 bases, J lost 9 bases, and 4 bases lay in between. Germline V gene lookup returns CDR1 SGDLS and CDR2 YYNGEE. The DNA for the CDR3 is TGTGCCAGCAGCGGCGCTGAGCAGTTCTTC. Translating gives CASSGAEQFF.

J is TRBJ1-4 and V is TRBV6-5; D remains unclear. CDR1 and CDR2 from the germline V gene are MNHEY and SVGAGI. The CDR3 loop spans 15 amino acids. The V gene lost 7 bases and the J gene lost 8 bases, with 20 bases spanning the gap. The CDR3 coding sequence is TGTGCCAGCACCCCGACCGTTTTCTCAATCGAAAAACTGTTTTTT. Protein product: CASTPTVFSIEKLFF.

This clone was seen only once. The rearrangement links TRBV9 to TRBJ1-5; D not certain. The CDR3 runs to 14 residues. CDR1 is SGDLS and CDR2 is YYNGEE in the germline V gene. Trimming removed 3 bases at V and 2 bases at J, with 9 bases between. The CDR3 nucleotides are TGTGCCAGCAGCGGGTACGGGGGCAATCAGCCCCAGCATTTT. Translated: CASSGYGGNQPQHF.

This chain links TRBV7-9 with TRBJ1-2; the match to TRBD1 covers 8 bases. The CDR3 is 13 amino acids. V shed 5 bases and J 8 bases; nucleotides not matched to a gene: 7. Germline CDR1 and CDR2: SEHNR and FQNEAQ (reference sequence). For the CDR3, the DNA is TGTGCCAGCAGCCCACAGGGGGTCGGAGGCTACACCTTC. Its translation is CASSPQGVGGYTF.

CDR3: CASSPRAGPRAGELFF. The CDR3 nucleotides are TGTGCCAGCAGCCCAAGGGCGGGACCCAGGGCCGGGGAGCTGTTTTTT. This chain links TRBV3-1 (or the pseudogene TRBV3-2) with TRBJ2-2; D is perhaps TRBD2 (6 bases). In germline, CDR1 is LGHDT, CDR2 YNNKEL (reference sequence). V shed 4 bases and J shed 6 bases, with 18 bases lying between them. The CDR3 consists of 16 residues.

The genes are TRBV19 and TRBJ2-1; D unclear. This CDR3 is built from 13 residues. V gave up 4 bases and J gave up 6 bases, with 10 bases separating them. CDR1 is LNHDA and CDR2 is SQIVND in the germline V gene (reference sequence). CDR3 protein: CASSKVVRNEQFF. CDR3 sequence (DNA): TGTGCCAGTAGTAAGGTGGTACGCAATGAGCAGTTCTTC.

V and J are TRBV25-1 and TRBJ2-3; no definite D call. Germline loops: CDR1 MGHDK, CDR2 SYGVNS. This CDR3 is built from 15 residues. Trimming stripped 4 bases from V and 4 bases from J, with 15 bases between. The CDR3 loop is CASSGRSKKADTQYF. CDR3 nucleotide sequence: TGTGCCAGCAGTGGGAGATCAAAGAAGGCAGATACGCAGTATTTT.

The V gene is TRBV5-1, the J gene TRBJ2-3; D not certain. V lost 2 bases, J lost 0 bases, and 10 bases lay in between. This CDR3 has 15 amino acids. The V gene's germline CDR1 is SGHRS and CDR2 YFSETQ. The DNA of the CDR3 is TGCGCCAGCAGCTTCACCGATCCGAGCACAGATACGCAGTATTTT. Encoded protein: CASSFTDPSTDTQYF.

The chain recombines TRBV15 with TRBJ2-7, with D perhaps TRBD1 (5 bases). V was clipped by 0 bases and J by 4 bases, with 16 bases between them. CDR1 and CDR2 (germline): LNHNV, YYDKDF (reference sequence). There are 16 residues in the CDR3. CDR3 residues: CATSRDRPARGYEQYF. CDR3 coding DNA: TGTGCCACCAGCAGAGATCGGCCCGCAAGGGGATACGAGCAGTACTTC.

V usage is TRBV28 and J usage is TRBJ2-7, with D possibly matching TRBD2 (6 bases). Trimming pared 3 bases from V and 5 bases from J, leaving 14 bases between. From germline, CDR1 is MDHEN and CDR2 SYDVKM. CDR3 length equals 14 residues. The CDR3: CASSLTSLVDEQYF. CDR3 DNA sequence: TGTGCCAGCAGTTTGACTAGTTTAGTAGACGAGCAGTACTTC.

This clone was recorded only once. The genes are TRBV7-8 and TRBJ1-1; TRBD1 matches 9 bases. This CDR3 contains 16 residues. V shed 3 bases, J shed 4 bases, and the junction held 9 bases outside the gene matches. Germline CDR1 reads SGHVS; CDR2 reads FQNEAQ. The CDR3 reads CASSFRQGGFSTEAFF. Written as DNA, the CDR3 is TGTGCCAGCAGCTTCCGACAGGGGGGTTTCTCCACTGAAGCTTTCTTT. The full variable domain, with the rest looked up from reference TRBV7-8 and TRBJ1-1, is GAGVSQSPRYKVAKRGQDVALRCDPISGHVSLFWYQQALGQGPEFLTYFQNEAQLDKSGLPSDRFFAERPEGSVSTLKIQRTQQEDSAVYLCASSFRQGGFSTEAFFGQGTRLTVV.

This clone was found once. V usage is TRBV5-6 and J usage is TRBJ1-1, with D possibly being TRBD1 (6 bases). CDR3 length: 12 residues. Germline V gene sequence: CDR1 SGHDT, CDR2 YYEEEE. V gave up 4 bases and J gave up 4 bases, with 8 bases separating them. CDR3 sequence reads: CASSPRGTEAFF. In DNA form, the CDR3 reads TGTGCCAGCAGCCCCAGGGGCACTGAAGCTTTCTTT.

The V and J genes are TRBV19 and TRBJ1-1; D ambiguous. The CDR3 has 14 amino acids. Trimming took 8 bases from V and 0 from J, leaving 13 bases between them. Germline V gene sequence: CDR1 LNHDA, CDR2 SQIVND (reference sequence). In DNA form, the CDR3 reads TGTGCCAGTGGGCCCGGCGGTGTGAACACTGAAGCTTTCTTT. Translating it yields CASGPGGVNTEAFF.

The chain joins TRBV7-8 to TRBJ1-2; the D is unclear. The germline V gene has CDR1 SGHVS and CDR2 FQNEAQ. Deletions cut 3 bases from V and 6 bases from J, with 23 bases between. The CDR3 runs 17 residues. The CDR3 nucleotides read TGTGCCAGCAGCTTTGACAAGGCCAACAACGAAAAAAATGGCTACACCTTC. Translation: CASSFDKANNEKNGYTF. The full variable domain, with the rest looked up from reference TRBV7-8 and TRBJ1-2, is GAGVSQSPRYKVAKRGQDVALRCDPISGHVSLFWYQQALGQGPEFLTYFQNEAQLDKSGLPSDRFFAERPEGSVSTLKIQRTQQEDSAVYLCASSFDKANNEKNGYTFGSGTRLTVV.

The chain joins TRBV24-1 to TRBJ2-1; TRBD1 might be the D (5 bases). The CDR3 totals 14 residues. CDR1 is KGHDR and CDR2 is SFDVKD in the germline V gene. V gave up 4 bases and J gave up 2 bases, with 8 bases separating them. In DNA, the CDR3 is TGTGCCACCAGTGACAGGACAACCTACAATGAGCAGTTCTTC. Protein: CATSDRTTYNEQFF.

This rearrangement joins TRBV5-8 to TRBJ1-1; a weak D match, TRBD1 (5 bases). The CDR3 is made up of 15 amino acids. The germline V gene encodes CDR1 SGHTS and CDR2 YDEGEE. V lost 0 bases and J 5 bases, leaving 14 bases between the germline ends. The CDR3 bases are TGTGCCAGCAGCTTGGTTGTGGTTCCAGGGACTGAAGCTTTCTTT. Translated: CASSLVVVPGTEAFF. Combining the CDR3 with reference TRBV5-8 and TRBJ1-1 gives the whole variable domain EAGVTQSPTHLIKTRGQQATLRCSPISGHTSVYWYQQALGLGLQFLLWYDEGEERNRGNFPPRFSGRQFPNYSSELNVNALELEDSALYLCASSLVVVPGTEAFFGQGTRLTVV.

The rearrangement links TRBV3-1 (or the pseudogene TRBV3-2) to TRBJ2-1; 9 bases are a match to TRBD2. Germline loops: CDR1 LGHDT, CDR2 YNNKEL (reference sequence). The CDR3 runs 14 residues. After removal of 8 bases from V and 8 bases from J, the junction contained 10 bases not matched to a gene. The CDR3 DNA reads as TGTGCCAGCGGAGGGGCGGGAGGGCTCTATGAGCAGTTCTTC. It codes for CASGGAGGLYEQFF.

This clone was counted a single time. The chain joins TRBV6-2 or TRBV6-3 to TRBJ1-1; D may be TRBD1 (5 bases). CDR1 and CDR2 (germline): MNHEY, SVGEGT. With 1 base removed from V and 3 bases from J, the gap between germline ends came to 12 bases. This CDR3 contains 15 residues. The CDR3 is CASSYWAGRHTEAFF. The DNA for the CDR3 is TGTGCCAGCAGTTACTGGGCAGGGAGGCACACTGAAGCTTTCTTT.

V is TRBV5-1 and J is TRBJ2-6; D remains unclear. Trimming removed 0 bases at V and 1 base at J, with 11 bases between. The length of the CDR3 is 17 residues. Germline CDR1 is SGHRS and CDR2 is YFSETQ. DNA of the CDR3: TGCGCCAGCAGCTTGGATCCAGTGATGTCTGGGGCCAACGTCCTGACTTTC. As protein: CASSLDPVMSGANVLTF.

The chain's CDR3 is CASSLLGGTNTDTQYF. The CDR3 DNA follows: TGTGCCAGCAGTTTACTCGGAGGGACCAACACAGATACGCAGTATTTT. This rearrangement joins TRBV27 to TRBJ2-3; the D gene is possibly TRBD2 (6 bases). The germline V and J ends were trimmed by 2 bases and 2 bases, with 14 bases remaining between them. Germline V lookup: CDR1 MNHEY, CDR2 SMNVEV (reference sequence). The length of the CDR3 is 16 residues.